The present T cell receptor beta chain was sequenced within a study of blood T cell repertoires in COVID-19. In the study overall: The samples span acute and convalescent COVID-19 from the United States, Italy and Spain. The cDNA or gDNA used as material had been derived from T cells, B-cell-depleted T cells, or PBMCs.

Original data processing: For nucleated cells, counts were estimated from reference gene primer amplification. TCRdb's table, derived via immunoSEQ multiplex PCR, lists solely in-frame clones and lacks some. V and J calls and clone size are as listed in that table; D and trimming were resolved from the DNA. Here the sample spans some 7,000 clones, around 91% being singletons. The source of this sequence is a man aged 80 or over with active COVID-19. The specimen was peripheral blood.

The CDR3 sequence: CAINSFYGDTEAFF. In nucleotides, the CDR3 is TGTGCCATCAATTCCTTTTACGGGGACACTGAAGCTTTCTTT. The chain employs TRBV19 and TRBJ1-1; D remains unclear. With 10 bases removed from V and 3 bases from J, the gap between germline ends came to 18 bases. Germline lookup yields CDR1 LNHDA and CDR2 SQIVND (reference sequence). The CDR3 has 14 residues.